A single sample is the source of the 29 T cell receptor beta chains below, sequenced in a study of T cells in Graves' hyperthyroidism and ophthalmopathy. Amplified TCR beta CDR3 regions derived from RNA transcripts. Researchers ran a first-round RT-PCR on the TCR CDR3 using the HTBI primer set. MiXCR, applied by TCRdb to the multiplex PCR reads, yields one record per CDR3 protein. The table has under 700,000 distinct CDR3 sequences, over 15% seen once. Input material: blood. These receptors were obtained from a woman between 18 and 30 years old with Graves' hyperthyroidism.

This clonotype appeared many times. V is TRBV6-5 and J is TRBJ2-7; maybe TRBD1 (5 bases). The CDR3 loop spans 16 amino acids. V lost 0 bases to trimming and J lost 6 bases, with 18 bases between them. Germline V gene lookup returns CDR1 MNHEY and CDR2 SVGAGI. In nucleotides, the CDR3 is TGTGCCAGCAGTTACTCAGGCGCCACAGGATGGGGCGAGCAGTACTTC. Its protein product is CASSYSGATGWGEQYF.

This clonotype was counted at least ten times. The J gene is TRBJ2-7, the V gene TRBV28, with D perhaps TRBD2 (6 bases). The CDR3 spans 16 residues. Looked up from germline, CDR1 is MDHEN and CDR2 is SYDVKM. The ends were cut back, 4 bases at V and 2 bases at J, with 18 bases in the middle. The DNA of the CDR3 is TGTGCCAGCAGTTCGGGACGTGGGAGGCAAGCCTACGAGCAGTACTTC. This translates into CASSSGRGRQAYEQYF.

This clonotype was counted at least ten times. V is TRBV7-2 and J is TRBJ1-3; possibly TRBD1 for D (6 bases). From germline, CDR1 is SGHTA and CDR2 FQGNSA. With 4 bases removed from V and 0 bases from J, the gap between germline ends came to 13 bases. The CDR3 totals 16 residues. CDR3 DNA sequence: TGTGCCAGCAGCTCTACAGGGCCTCGCTCTGGAAACACCATATATTTT. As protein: CASSSTGPRSGNTIYF. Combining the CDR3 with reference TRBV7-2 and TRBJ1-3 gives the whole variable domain GAGVSQSPSNKVTEKGKDVELRCDPISGHTALYWYRQSLGQGLEFLIYFQGNSAPDKSGLPSDRFSAERTGGSVSTLTIQRTQQEDSAVYLCASSSTGPRSGNTIYFGEGSWLTVV.

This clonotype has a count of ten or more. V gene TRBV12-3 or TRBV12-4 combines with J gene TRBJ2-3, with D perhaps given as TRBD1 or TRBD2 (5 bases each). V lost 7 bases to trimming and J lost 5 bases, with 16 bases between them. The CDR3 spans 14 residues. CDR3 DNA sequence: TGTGCCAGCAACTCGAGAGGGACGAAAGATACGCAGTATTTT. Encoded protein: CASNSRGTKDTQYF.

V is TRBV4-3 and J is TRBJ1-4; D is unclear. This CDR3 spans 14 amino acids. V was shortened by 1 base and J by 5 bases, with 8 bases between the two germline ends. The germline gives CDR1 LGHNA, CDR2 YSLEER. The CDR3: CASSQAAGNEKLFF. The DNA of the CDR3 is TGCGCCAGCAGCCAAGCTGCTGGAAATGAAAAACTGTTTTTT.

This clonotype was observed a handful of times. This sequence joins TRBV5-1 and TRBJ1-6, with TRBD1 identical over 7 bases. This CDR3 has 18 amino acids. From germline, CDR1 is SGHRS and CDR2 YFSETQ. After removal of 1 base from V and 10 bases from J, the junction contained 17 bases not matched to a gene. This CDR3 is CASSLRPLRTGVRSPLHF. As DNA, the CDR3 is TGCGCCAGCAGCTTGCGTCCTCTGAGAACAGGGGTCAGGTCACCCCTCCACTTT.

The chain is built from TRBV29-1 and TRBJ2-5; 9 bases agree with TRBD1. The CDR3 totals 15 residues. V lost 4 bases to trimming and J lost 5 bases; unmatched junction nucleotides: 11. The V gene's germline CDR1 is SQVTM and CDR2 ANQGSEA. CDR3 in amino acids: CSVAMGTGRGETQYF. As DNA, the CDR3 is TGCAGCGTTGCGATGGGGACAGGGAGGGGGGAGACCCAGTACTTC.

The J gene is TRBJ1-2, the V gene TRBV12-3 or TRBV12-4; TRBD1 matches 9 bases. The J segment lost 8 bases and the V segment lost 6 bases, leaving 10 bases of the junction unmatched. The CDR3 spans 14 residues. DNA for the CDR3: TGTGCCAGCAGGGGGGCCACAGGGGGCGGCGGCTACACCTTC. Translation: CASRGATGGGGYTF.

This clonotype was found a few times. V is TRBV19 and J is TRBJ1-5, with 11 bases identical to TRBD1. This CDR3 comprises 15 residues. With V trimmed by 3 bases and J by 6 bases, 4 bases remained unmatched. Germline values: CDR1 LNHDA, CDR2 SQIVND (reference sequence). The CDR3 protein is CASSIGQGAAQPQHF. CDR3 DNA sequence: TGTGCCAGTAGTATTGGACAGGGGGCGGCTCAGCCCCAGCATTTT.

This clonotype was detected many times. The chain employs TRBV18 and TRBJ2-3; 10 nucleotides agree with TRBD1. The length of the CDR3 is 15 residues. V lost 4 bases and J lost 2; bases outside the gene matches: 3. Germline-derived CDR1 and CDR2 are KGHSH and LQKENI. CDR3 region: CASSLRQGATDTQYF. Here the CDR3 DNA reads TGTGCCAGCTCACTTCGACAGGGGGCCACAGATACGCAGTATTTT.

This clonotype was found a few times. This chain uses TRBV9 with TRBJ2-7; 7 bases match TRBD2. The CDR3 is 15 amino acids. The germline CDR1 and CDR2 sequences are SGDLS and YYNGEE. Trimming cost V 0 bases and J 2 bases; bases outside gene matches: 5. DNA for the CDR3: TGTGCCAGCAGCGTAGACCCGGGGGGAACCTACGAGCAGTACTTC. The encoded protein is CASSVDPGGTYEQYF.

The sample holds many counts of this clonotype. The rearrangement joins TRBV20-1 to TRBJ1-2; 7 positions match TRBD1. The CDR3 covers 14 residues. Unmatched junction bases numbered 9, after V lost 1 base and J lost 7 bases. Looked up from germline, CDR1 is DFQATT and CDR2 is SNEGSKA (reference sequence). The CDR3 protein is CSARATGDTSGYTF. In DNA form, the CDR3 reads TGCAGTGCTAGAGCCACAGGGGACACGTCTGGCTACACCTTC.

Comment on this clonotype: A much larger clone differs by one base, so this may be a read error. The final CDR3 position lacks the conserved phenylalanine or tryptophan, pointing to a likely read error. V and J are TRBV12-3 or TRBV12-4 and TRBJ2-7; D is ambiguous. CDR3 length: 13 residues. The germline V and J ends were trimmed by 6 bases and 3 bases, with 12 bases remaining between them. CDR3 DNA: TGTGCCAGCAGCGCAGCCCCGGGCTACGAGCAGTACCTC. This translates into CASSAAPGYEQYL.

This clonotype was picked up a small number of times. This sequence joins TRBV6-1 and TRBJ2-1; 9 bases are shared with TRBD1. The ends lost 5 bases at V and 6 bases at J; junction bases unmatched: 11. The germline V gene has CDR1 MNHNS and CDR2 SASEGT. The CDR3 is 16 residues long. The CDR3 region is CASSNRGPPYGNEQFF. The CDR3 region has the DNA TGTGCCAGCAGTAACAGGGGGCCGCCGTACGGCAATGAGCAGTTCTTC.

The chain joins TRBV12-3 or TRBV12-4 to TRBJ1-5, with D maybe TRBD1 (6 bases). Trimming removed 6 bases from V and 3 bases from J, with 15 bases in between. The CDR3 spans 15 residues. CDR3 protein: CASSRATGHNQPQHF. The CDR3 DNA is TGTGCCAGCAGCCGGGCCACAGGGCACAATCAGCCCCAGCATTTT.

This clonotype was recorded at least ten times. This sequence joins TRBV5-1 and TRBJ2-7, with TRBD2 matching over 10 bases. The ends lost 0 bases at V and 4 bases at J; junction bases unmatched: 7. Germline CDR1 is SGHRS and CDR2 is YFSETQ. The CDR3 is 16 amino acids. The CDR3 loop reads CASSLDPGLARYEQYF. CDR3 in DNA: TGCGCCAGCAGCTTGGACCCGGGACTAGCGAGGTACGAGCAGTACTTC.

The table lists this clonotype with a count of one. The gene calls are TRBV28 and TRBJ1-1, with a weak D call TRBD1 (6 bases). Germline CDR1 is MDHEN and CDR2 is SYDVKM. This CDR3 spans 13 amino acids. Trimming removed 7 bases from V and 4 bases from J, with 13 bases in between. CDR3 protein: CASKGEKSTEAFF. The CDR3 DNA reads TGTGCCAGCAAGGGGGAAAAGAGCACTGAAGCTTTCTTT.

Here the CDR3 reads CSVGRGGNQPQHF. In nucleotides, the CDR3 is TGCAGCGTTGGACGCGGGGGCAATCAGCCCCAGCATTTT. This chain uses TRBV29-1 with TRBJ1-5, with unresolved D. Trimming left V 4 bases short and J 2 bases short, with 9 bases between. Germline V gene data show CDR1 as SQVTM and CDR2 as ANQGSEA. This CDR3 region has 13 residues.

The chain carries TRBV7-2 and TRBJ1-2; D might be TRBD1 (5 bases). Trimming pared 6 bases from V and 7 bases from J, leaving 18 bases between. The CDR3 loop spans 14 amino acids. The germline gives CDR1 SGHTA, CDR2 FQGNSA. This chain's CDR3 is CASSRDGGIGGYTF. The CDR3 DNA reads TGTGCCAGCAGTCGCGATGGGGGAATTGGTGGCTACACCTTC.

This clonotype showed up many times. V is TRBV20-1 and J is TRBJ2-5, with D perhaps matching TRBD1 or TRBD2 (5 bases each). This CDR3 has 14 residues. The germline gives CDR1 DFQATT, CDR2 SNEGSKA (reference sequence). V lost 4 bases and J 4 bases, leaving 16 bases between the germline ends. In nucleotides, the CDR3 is TGCAGTGCTACCGCTGGGGGTGGATTAGAGACCCAGTACTTC. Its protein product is CSATAGGGLETQYF.

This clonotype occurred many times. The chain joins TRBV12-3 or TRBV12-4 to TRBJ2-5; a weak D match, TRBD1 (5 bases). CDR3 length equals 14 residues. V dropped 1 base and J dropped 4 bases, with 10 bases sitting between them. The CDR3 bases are TGTGCCAGCAGTTTAGGGGGCAGGAGAGAGACCCAGTACTTC. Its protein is CASSLGGRRETQYF.

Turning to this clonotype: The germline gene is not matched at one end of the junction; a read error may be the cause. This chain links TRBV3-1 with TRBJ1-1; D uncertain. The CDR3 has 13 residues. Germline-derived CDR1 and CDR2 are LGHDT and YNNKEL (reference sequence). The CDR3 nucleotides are TGTGCCAGCAGCCCCCTCAGGAACTCTGAAGCTTTCTTT. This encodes CASSPLRNSEAFF.

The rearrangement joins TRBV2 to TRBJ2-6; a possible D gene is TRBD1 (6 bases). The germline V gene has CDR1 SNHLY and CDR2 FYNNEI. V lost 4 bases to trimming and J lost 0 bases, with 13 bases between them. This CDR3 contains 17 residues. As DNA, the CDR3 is TGTGCCAGCAGTGCCAGGGGTACCTTCTCTGGGGCCAACGTCCTGACTTTC. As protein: CASSARGTFSGANVLTF.

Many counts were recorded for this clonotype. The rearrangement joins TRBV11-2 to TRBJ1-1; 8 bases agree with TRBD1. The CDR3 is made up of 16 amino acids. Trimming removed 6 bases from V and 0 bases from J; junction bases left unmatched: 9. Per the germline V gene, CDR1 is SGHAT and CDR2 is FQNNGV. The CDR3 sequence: CASRLTRTGLNTEAFF. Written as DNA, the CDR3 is TGTGCCAGCAGATTGACCAGGACAGGGCTGAACACTGAAGCTTTCTTT.

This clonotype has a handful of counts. CDR3: CASSRRRWENEQFF. DNA of the CDR3: TGCGCCAGCAGCCGCCGCCGGTGGGAAAACGAGCAGTTCTTC. This chain connects TRBV4-3 to TRBJ2-1; no firm D call. The germline gives CDR1 LGHNA, CDR2 YSLEER. This CDR3 has 14 amino acids. Trimming removed 4 bases from V and 10 bases from J, with 17 bases in between.

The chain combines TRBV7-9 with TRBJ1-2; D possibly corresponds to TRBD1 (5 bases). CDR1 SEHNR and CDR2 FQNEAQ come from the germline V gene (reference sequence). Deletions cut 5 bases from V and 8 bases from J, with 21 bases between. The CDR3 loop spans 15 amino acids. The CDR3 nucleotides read TGTGCCAGCAGCCCCCCCGGGGGAGTGGGTGAGGGCTACACCTTC. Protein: CASSPPGGVGEGYTF.

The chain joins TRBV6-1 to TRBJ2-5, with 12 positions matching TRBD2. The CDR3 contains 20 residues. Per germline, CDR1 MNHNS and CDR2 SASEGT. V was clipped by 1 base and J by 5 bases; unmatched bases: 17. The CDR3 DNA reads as TGTGCCAGCAGTGAAGAAGGCTGGACTAGCGGGGCCGAGTGGAAGGAGACCCAGTACTTC. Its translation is CASSEEGWTSGAEWKETQYF.

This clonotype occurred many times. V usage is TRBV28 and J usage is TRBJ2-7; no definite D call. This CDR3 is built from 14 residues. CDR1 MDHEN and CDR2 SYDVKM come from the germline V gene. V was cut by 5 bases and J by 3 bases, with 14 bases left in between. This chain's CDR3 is CASSPRAPVYEQYF. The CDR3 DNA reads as TGTGCCAGCAGTCCTCGGGCTCCAGTCTACGAGCAGTACTTC.

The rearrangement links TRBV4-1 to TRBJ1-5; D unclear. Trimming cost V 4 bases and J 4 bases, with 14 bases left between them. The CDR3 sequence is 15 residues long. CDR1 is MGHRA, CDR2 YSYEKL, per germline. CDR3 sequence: CASSPDGPGNQPQHF. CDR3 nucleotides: TGCGCCAGCAGCCCGGACGGACCTGGAAATCAGCCCCAGCATTTT.